The TCR beta chain described here comes from a study of follicular helper T cells after annual influenza vaccination. Here immunoSEQ multiplex PCR was the method, and the copy in TCRdb shows in-frame clones only, minus some. The sample lists some 5,100 clones, over 80% seen once, with around 0.71% in the top ten. J was trimmed by 2 bases and V by 5 bases; bases with no gene match: 10. The CDR3 is made up of 16 amino acids. Germline CDR1 reads MNHNS; CDR2 reads SASEGT. Time point in this sample: 2015-2016 season, pre-vaccination. Community-dwelling subjects without influenza vaccination in the prior 6 months were enrolled.

This chain joins TRBV6-1 and TRBJ2-7; 9 bases match TRBD1. The TCR comes from an adult who received the influenza vaccine. Material: CXCR5- memory CD4+ T cells sorted from blood, obtained on the day of influenza vaccination. In DNA, the CDR3 is TGTGCCAGCAGTAAAGGGACAGGGATCGGGACCTACGAGCAGTACTTC. Translation: CASSKGTGIGTYEQYF.